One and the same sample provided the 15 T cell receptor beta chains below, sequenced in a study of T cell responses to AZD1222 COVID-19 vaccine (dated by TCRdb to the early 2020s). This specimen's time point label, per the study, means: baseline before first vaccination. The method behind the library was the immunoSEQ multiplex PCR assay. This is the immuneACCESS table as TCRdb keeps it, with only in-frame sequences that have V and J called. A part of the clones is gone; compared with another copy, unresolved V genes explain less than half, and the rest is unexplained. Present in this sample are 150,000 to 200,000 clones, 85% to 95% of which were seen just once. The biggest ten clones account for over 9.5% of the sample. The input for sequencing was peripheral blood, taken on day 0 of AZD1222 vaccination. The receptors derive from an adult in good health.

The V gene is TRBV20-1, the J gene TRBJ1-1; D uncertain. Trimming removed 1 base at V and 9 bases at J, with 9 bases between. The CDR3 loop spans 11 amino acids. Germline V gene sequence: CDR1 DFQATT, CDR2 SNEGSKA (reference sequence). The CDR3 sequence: CSARVGGQAFF. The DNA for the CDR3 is TGCAGTGCTAGAGTCGGCGGTCAAGCTTTCTTT.

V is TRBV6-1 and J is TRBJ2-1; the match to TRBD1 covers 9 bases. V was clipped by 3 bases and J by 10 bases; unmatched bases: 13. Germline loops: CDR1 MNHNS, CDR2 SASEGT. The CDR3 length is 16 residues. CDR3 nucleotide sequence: TGTGCCAGCAGTGACCTACCGGGACAGGGATCTCAGGAGCAGTTCTTC. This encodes CASSDLPGQGSQEQFF.

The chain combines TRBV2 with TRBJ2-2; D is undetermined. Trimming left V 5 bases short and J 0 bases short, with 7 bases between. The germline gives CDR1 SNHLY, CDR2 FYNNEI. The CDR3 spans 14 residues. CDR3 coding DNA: TGTGCCAGCAGTCCCACCACGAACACCGGGGAGCTGTTTTTT. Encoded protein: CASSPTTNTGELFF.

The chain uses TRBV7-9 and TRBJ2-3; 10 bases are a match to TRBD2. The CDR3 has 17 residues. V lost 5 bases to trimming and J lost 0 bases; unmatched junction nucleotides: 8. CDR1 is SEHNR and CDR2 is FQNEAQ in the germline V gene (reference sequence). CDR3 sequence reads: CASSKREGLASTDTQYF. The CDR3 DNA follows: TGTGCCAGCAGCAAGCGCGAGGGACTAGCGAGCACAGATACGCAGTATTTT.

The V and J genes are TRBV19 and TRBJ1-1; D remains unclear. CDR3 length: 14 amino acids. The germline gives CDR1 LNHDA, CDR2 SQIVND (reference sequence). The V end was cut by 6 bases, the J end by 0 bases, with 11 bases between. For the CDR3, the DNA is TGTGCCAGTAGCGACGGACGGTTGAACACTGAAGCTTTCTTT. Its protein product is CASSDGRLNTEAFF.

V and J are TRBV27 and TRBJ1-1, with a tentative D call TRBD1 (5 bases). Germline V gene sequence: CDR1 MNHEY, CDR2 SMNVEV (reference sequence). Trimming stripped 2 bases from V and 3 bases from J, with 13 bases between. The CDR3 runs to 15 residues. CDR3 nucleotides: TGTGCCAGCAGTTTACTTGGGGGGAAGGACACTGAAGCTTTCTTT. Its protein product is CASSLLGGKDTEAFF.

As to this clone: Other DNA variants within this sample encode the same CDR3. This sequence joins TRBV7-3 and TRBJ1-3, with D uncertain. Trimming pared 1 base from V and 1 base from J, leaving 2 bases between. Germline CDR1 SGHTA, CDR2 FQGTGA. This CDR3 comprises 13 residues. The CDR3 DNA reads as TGTGCCAGCAGCTTAAGTTCTGGAAACACCATATATTTT. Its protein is CASSLSSGNTIYF.

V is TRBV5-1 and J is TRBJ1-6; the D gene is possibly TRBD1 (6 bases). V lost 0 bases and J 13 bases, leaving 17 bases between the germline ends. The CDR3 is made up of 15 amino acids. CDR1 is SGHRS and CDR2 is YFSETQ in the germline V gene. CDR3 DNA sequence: TGCGCCAGCAGCTTGGGGGGACACACTAGTTCCCCCCTCCACTTT. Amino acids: CASSLGGHTSSPLHF.

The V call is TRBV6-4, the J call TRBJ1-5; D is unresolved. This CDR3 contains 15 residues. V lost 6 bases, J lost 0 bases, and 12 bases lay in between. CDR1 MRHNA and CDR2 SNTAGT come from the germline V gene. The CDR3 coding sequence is TGTGCCAGCAGCCCCAACGGAAATAGCAATCAGCCCCAGCATTTT. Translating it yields CASSPNGNSNQPQHF.

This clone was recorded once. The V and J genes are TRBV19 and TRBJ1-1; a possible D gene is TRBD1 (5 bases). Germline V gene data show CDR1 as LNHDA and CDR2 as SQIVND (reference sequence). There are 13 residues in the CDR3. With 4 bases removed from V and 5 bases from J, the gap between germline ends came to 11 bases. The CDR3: CASSKRGLTEAFF. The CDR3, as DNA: TGTGCCAGTAGTAAAAGGGGTTTGACTGAAGCTTTCTTT.

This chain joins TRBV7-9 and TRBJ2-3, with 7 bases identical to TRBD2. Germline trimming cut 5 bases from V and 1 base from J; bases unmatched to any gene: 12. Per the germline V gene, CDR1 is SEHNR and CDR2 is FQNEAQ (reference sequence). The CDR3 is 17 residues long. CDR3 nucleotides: TGTGCCAGCAGCGAAACCCTGCCGCTAGCGGGCACAGATACGCAGTATTTT. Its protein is CASSETLPLAGTDTQYF.

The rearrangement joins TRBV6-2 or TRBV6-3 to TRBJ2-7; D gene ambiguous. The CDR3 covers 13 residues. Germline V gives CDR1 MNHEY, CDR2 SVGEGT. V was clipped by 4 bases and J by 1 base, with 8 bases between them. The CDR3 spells CASSSRRSYEQYV. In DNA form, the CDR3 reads TGTGCCAGCAGTTCGCGGCGTTCCTACGAGCAGTACGTC.

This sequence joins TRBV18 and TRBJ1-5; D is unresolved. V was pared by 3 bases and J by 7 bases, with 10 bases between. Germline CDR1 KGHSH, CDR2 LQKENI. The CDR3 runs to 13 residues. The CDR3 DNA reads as TGTGCCAGCTCACCTGGCGGGAGACAGCCCCAGCATTTT. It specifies CASSPGGRQPQHF.

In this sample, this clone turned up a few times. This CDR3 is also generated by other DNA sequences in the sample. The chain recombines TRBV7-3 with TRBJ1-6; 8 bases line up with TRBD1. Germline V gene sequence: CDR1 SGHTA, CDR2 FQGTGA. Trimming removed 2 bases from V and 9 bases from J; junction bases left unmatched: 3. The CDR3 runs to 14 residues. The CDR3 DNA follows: TGTGCCAGCAGCTTAGGACAGGGTGGTTCACCCCTCCACTTT. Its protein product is CASSLGQGGSPLHF.

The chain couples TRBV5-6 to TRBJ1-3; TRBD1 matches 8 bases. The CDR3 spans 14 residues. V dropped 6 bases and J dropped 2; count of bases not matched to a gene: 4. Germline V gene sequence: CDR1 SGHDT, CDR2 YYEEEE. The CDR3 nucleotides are TGTGCCAGCACCATACAGGGGGCTGGAAACACCATATATTTT. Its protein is CASTIQGAGNTIYF.